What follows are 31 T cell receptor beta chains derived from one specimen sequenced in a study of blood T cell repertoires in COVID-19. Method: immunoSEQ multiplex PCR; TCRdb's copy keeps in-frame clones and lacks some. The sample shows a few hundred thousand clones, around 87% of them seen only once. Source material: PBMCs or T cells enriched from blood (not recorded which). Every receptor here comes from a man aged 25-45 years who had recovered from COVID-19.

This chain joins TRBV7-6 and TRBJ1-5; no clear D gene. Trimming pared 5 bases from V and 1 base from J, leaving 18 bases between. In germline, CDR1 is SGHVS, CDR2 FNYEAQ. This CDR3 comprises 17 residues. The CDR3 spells CASSRRDWRVSNQPQHF. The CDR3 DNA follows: TGTGCCAGCAGCCGCCGTGATTGGAGGGTCAGCAATCAGCCCCAGCATTTT.

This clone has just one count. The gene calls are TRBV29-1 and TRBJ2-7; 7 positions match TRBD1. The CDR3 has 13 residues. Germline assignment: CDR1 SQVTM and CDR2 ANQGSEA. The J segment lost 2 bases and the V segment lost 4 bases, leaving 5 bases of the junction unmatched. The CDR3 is CSVAGTVTYEQYF. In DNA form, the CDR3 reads TGCAGCGTTGCGGGGACAGTGACCTACGAGCAGTACTTC.

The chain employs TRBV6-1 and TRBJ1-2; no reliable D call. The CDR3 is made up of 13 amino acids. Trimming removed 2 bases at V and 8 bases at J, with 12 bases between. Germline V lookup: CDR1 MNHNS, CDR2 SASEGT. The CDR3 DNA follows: TGTGCCAGCAGTGAAAGTTCAGGTGACGGCTACACCTTC. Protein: CASSESSGDGYTF.

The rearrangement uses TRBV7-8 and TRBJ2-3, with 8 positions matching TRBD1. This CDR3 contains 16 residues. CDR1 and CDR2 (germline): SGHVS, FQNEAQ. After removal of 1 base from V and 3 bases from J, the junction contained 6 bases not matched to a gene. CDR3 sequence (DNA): TGTGCCAGCAGCTTAGGGACAGGGTCCCGAACAGATACGCAGTATTTT. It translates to CASSLGTGSRTDTQYF.

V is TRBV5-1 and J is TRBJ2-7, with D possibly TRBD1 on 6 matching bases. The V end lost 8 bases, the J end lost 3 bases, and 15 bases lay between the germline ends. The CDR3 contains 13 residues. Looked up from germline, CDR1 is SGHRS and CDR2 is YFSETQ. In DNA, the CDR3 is TGCGCCAGTCGGGGACACAGTGTCTACGAGCAGTACTTC. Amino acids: CASRGHSVYEQYF.

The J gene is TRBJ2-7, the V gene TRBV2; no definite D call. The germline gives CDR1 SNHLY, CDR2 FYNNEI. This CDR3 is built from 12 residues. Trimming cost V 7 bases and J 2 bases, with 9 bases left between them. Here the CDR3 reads CASTRNPYEQYF. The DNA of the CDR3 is TGTGCCAGCACGAGGAACCCCTACGAGCAGTACTTC. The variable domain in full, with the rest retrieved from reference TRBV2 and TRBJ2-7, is EPEVTQTPSHQVTQMGQEVILRCVPISNHLYFYWYRQILGQKVEFLVSFYNNEISEKSEIFDDQFSVERPDGSNFTLKIRSTKLEDSAMYFCASTRNPYEQYFGPGTRLTVT.

The CDR3 bases are TGTGCCAGCAACACGGGCCAGGGCCGCAATGAGCAGTTCTTC. As protein: CASNTGQGRNEQFF. This chain joins TRBV9 and TRBJ2-1; D is perhaps TRBD1 (5 bases). The CDR3 spans 14 residues. V shed 6 bases and J shed 6 bases, with 16 bases lying between them. Germline CDR1 and CDR2: SGDLS and YYNGEE.

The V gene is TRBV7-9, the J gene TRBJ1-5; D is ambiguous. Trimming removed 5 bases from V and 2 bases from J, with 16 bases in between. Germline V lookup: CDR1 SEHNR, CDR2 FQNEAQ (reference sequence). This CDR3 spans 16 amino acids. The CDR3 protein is CASSPNAGSGNQPQHF. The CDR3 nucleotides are TGTGCCAGCAGCCCAAACGCGGGTTCGGGCAATCAGCCCCAGCATTTT.

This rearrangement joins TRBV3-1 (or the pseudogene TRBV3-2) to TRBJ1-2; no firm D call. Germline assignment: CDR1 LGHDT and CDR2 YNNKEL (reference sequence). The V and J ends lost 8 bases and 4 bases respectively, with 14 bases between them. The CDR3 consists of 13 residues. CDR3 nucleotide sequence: TGTGCCAGCTCGGTACAGAAGTCCTATGGCTACACCTTC. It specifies CASSVQKSYGYTF.

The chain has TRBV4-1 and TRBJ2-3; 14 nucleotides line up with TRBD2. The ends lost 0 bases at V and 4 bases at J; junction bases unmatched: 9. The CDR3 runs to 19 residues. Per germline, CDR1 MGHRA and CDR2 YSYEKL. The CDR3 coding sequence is TGCGCCAGCAGCCAAGATCCGACTAGCGGGGGGGCGGCGGCAGATACGCAGTATTTT. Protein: CASSQDPTSGGAAADTQYF.

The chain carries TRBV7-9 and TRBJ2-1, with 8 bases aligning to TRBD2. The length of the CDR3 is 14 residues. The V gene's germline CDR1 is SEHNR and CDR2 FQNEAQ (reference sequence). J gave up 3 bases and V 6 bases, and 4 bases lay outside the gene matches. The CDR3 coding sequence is TGTGCCAGCAGTCCGGGACTAGACTACAATGAGCAGTTCTTC. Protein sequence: CASSPGLDYNEQFF.

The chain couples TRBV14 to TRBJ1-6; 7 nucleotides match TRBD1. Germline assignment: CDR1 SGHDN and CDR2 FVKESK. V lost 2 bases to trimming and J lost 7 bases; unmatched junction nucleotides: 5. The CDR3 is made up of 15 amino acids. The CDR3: CASSQPTGYNSPLHF. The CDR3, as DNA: TGTGCCAGCAGCCAACCGACAGGGTACAATTCACCCCTCCACTTT.

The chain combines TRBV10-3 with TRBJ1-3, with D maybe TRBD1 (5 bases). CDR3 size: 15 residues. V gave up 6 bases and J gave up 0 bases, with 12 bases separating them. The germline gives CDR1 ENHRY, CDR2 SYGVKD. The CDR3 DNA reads TGTGCCATCAGGAGGGACTCAAGCTCTGGAAACACCATATATTTT. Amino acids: CAIRRDSSSGNTIYF.

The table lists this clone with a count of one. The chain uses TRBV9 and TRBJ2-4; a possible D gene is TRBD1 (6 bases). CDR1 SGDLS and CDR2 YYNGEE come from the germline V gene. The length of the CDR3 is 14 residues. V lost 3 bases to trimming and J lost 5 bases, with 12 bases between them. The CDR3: CASSARTDQNIQYF. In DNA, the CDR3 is TGTGCCAGCAGCGCGCGGACAGACCAAAACATTCAGTACTTC. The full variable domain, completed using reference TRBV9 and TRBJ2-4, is DSGVTQTPKHLITATGQRVTLRCSPRSGDLSVYWYQQSLDQGLQFLIQYYNGEERAKGNILERFSAQQFPDLHSELNLSSLELGDSALYFCASSARTDQNIQYFGAGTRLSVL.

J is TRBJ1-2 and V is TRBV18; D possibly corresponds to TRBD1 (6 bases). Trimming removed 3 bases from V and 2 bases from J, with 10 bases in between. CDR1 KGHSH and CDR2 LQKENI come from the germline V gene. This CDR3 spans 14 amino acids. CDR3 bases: TGTGCCAGCTCACCCGGACAGCAAAACTATGGCTACACCTTC. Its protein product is CASSPGQQNYGYTF.

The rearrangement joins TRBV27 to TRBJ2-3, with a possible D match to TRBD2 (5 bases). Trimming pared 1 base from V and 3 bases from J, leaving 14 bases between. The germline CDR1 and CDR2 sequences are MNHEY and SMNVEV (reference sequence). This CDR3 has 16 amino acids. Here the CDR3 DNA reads TGTGCCAGCAGTTTATACCGGCTAGCCGGGACAGATACGCAGTATTTT. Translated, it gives CASSLYRLAGTDTQYF.

For the CDR3, the DNA is TGTGCCAGCAGCTTGCTAGCGGGGAGCAGCTCCTACAATGAGCAGTTCTTC. Translating gives CASSLLAGSSSYNEQFF. The genes are TRBV7-2 and TRBJ2-1; 9 bases map to TRBD2. Germline loops: CDR1 SGHTA, CDR2 FQGNSA. V shed 3 bases and J 0 bases; nucleotides not matched to a gene: 6. The CDR3 loop spans 17 amino acids.

CDR3 protein: CASSATGSSNQPQHF. CDR3 nucleotide sequence: TGTGCCAGCAGCGCGACAGGGAGTAGCAATCAGCCCCAGCATTTT. The rearrangement links TRBV5-8 to TRBJ1-5; 7 bases align to TRBD1. The CDR3 is made up of 15 amino acids. CDR1 is SGHTS and CDR2 is YDEGEE in the germline V gene. V was clipped by 4 bases and J by 0 bases; unmatched bases: 4.

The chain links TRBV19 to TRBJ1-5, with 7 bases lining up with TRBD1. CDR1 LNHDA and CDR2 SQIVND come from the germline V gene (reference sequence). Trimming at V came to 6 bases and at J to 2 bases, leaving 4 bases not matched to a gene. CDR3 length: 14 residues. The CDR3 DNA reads TGTGCCAGTAGATCCGGACAGGGCAATCAGCCCCAGCATTTT. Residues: CASRSGQGNQPQHF.

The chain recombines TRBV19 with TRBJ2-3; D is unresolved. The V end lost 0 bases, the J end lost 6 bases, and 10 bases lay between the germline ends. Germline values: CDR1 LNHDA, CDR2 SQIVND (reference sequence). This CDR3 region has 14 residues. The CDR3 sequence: CASSIDPARDTQYF. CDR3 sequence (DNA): TGTGCCAGTAGTATAGACCCAGCTAGGGATACGCAGTATTTT.

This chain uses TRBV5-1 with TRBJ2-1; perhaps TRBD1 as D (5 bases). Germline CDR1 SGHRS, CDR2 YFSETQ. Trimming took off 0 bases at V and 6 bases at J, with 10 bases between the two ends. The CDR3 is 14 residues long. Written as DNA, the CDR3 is TGCGCCAGCAGCTTGGCAGGGTATCTCAATGAGCAGTTCTTC. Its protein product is CASSLAGYLNEQFF.

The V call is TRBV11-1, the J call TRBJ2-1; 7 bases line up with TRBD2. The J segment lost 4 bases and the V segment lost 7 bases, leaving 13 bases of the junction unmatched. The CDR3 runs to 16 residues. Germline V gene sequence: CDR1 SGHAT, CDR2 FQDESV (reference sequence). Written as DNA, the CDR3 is TGTGCCAGCAACCCTGGGGGGGAGGGCCATTACAATGAGCAGTTCTTC. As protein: CASNPGGEGHYNEQFF.

CDR3 residues: CASSQDGGSYNEQFF. DNA of the CDR3: TGTGCCAGCAGCCAAGACGGGGGGTCCTACAATGAGCAGTTCTTC. The rearrangement joins TRBV4-2 to TRBJ2-1, with 7 bases aligning to TRBD2. The CDR3 extends over 15 amino acids. Looked up from germline, CDR1 is LGHNA and CDR2 is YNFKEQ. J was trimmed by 1 base and V by 0 bases; bases with no gene match: 0.

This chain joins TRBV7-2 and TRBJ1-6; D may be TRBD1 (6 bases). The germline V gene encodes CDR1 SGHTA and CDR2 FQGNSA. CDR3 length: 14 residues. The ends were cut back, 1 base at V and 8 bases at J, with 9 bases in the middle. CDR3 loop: CASSLVDSYSPLHF. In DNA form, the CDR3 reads TGTGCCAGCAGCTTAGTGGACAGTTATTCACCCCTCCACTTT.

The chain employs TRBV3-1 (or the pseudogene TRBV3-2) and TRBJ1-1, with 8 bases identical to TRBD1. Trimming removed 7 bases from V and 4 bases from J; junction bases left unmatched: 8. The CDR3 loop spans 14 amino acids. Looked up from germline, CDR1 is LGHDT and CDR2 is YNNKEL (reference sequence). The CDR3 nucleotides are TGTGCCAGCACGTCAGGGGGCAGGTTCACTGAAGCTTTCTTT. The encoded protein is CASTSGGRFTEAFF.

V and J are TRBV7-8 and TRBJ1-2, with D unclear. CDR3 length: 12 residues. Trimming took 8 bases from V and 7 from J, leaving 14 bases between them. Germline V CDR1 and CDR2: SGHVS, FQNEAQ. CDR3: CASGVERGGYTF. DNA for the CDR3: TGTGCCAGCGGGGTGGAACGGGGTGGCTACACCTTC.

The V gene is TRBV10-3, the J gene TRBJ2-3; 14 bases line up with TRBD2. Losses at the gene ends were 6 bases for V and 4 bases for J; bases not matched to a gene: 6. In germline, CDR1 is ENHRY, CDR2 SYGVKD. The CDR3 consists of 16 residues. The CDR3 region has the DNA TGTGCCATCAGCACCGGGGGACTAGCGGGGGCAGATACGCAGTATTTT. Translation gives CAISTGGLAGADTQYF.

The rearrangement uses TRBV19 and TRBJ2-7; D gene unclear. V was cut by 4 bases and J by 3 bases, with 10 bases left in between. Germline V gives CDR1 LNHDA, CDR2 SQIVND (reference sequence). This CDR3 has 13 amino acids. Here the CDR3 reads CASSKGAFYEQYF. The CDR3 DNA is TGTGCCAGTAGTAAAGGAGCTTTCTACGAGCAGTACTTC. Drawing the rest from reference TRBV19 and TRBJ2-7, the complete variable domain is DGGITQSPKYLFRKEGQNVTLSCEQNLNHDAMYWYRQDPGQGLRLIYYSQIVNDFQKGDIAEGYSVSREKKESFPLTVTSAQKNPTAFYLCASSKGAFYEQYFGPGTRLTVT.

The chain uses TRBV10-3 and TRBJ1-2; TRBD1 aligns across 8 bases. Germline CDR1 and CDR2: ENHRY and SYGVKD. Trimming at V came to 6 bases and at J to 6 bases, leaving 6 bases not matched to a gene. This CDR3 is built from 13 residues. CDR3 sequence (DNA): TGTGCCATCAGAGTGGGACAGGAGGATGGCTACACCTTC. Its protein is CAIRVGQEDGYTF.

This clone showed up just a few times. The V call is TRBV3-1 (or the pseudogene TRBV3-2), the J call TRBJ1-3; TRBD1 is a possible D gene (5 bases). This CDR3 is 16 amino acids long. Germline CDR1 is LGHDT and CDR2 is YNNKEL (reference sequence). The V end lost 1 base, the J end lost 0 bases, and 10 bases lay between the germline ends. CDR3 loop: CASSQGGLSSGNTIYF. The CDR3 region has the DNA TGTGCCAGCAGCCAAGGGGGACTTAGCTCTGGAAACACCATATATTTT.

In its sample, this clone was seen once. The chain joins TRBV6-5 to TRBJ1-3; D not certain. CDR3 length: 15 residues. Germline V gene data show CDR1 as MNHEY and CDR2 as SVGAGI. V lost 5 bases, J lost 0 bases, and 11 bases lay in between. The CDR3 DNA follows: TGTGCCAGCAGTAGAGCGGGCCGCTCTGGAAACACCATATATTTT. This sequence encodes CASSRAGRSGNTIYF.